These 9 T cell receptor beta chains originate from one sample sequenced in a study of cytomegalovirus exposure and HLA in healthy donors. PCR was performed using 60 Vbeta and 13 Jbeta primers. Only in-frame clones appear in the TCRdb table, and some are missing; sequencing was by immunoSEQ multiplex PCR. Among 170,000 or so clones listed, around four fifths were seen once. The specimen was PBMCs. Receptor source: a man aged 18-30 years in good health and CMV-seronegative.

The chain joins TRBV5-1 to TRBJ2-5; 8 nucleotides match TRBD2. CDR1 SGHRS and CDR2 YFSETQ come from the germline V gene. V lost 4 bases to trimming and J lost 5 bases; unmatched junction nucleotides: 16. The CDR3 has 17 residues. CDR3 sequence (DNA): TGCGCCAGCAGCCGTGGACTAGCCCCACCTCCTAGGGAGACCCAGTACTTC. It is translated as CASSRGLAPPPRETQYF.

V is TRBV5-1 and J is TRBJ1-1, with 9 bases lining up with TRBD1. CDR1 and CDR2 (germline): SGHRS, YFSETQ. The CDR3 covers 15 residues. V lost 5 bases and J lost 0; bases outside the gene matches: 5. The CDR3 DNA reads TGCGCCAGCAGACGGACAGGGGTCCTGAACACTGAAGCTTTCTTT. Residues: CASRRTGVLNTEAFF.

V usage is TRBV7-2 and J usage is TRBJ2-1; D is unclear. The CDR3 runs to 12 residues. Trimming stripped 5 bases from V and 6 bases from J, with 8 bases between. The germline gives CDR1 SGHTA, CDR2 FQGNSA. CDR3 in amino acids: CASSPTGNEQFF. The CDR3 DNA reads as TGTGCCAGCAGCCCCACTGGCAATGAGCAGTTCTTC.

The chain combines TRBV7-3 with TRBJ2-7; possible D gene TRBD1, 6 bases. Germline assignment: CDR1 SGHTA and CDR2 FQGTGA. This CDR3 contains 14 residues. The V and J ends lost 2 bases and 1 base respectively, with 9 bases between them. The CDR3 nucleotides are TGTGCCAGCAGCTTAGACCAGGGGTCCTACGAGCAGTACTTC. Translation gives CASSLDQGSYEQYF.

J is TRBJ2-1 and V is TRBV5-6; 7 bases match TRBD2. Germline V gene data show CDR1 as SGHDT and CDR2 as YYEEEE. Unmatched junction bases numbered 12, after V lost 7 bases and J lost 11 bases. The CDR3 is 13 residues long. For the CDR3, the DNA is TGTGCCAGCGCCTGGCCGGGGGGAGAGAAGCAGTTCTTC. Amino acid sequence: CASAWPGGEKQFF.

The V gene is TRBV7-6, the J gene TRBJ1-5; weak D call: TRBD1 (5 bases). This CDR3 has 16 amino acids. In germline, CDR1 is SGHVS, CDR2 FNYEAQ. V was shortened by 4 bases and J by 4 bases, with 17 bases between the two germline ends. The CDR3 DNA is TGTGCCAGCAGCTCCAATGCAGGGAGGGGAAATCAGCCCCAGCATTTT. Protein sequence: CASSSNAGRGNQPQHF.

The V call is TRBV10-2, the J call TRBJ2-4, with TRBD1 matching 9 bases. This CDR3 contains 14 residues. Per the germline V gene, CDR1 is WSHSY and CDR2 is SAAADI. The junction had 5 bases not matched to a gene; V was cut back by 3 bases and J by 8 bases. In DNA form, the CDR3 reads TGCGCCAGCAGTGATCGGCGGGACAGGGACATTCAGTACTTC. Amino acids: CASSDRRDRDIQYF.

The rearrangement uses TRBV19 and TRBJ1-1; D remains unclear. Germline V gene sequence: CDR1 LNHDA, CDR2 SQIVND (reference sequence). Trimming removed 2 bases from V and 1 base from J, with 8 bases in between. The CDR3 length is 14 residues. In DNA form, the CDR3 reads TGTGCCAGTAGTATAAATCCTTGGAACACTGAAGCTTTCTTT. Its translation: CASSINPWNTEAFF.

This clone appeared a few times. The DNA of the CDR3 is TGCGCCAGCAGCCACACATGGCCTGCGAACACCGGGGAGCTGTTTTTT. Its protein is CASSHTWPANTGELFF. The V gene is TRBV4-1, the J gene TRBJ2-2; D call uncertain. Trimming took off 3 bases at V and 0 bases at J, with 11 bases between the two ends. The CDR3 extends over 16 amino acids. The V gene's germline CDR1 is MGHRA and CDR2 YSYEKL.